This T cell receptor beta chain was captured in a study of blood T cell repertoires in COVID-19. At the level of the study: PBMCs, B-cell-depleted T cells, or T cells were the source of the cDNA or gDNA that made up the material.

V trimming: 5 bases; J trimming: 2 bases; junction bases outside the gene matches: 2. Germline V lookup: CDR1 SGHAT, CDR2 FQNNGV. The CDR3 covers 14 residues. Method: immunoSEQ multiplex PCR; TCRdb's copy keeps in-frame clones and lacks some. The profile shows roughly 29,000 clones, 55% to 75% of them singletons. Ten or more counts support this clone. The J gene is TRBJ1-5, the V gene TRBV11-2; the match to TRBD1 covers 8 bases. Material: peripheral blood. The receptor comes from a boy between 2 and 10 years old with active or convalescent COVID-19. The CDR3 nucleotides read TGTGCCAGCAGCGTGGGACAGGGCAATCAGCCCCAGCATTTT. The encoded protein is CASSVGQGNQPQHF.